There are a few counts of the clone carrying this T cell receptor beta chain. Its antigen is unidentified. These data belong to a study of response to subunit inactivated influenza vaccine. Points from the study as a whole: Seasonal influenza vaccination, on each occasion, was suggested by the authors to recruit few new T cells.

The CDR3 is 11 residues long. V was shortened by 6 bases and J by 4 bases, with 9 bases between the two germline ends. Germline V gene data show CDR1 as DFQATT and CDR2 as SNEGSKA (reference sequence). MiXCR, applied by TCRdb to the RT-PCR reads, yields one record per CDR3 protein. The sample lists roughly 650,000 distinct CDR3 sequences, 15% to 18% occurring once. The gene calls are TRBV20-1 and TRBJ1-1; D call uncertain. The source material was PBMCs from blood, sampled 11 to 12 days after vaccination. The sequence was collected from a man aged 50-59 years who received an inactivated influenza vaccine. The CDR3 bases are TGCAGTGCCCGGAACCCCACTGAAGCTTTCTTT. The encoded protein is CSARNPTEAFF.